This T cell receptor (beta chain) was profiled in a study of T cell changes during pregnancy in multiple sclerosis. CDR1 and CDR2 (germline): LNHDA, SQIVND (reference sequence). Trimming took off 7 bases at V and 5 bases at J, with 17 bases between the two ends. The CDR3 totals 14 residues. Here immunoSEQ multiplex PCR was the method, and the copy in TCRdb shows in-frame clones only, minus some. The sample shows fewer than 65,000 clones, approximately 90% of them seen only once. J is TRBJ2-5 and V is TRBV19; D is possibly TRBD2 (7 bases). This TCR derives from a female donor with multiple sclerosis, enrolled in a pregnancy study. Sequencing used CD4+ T cells from peripheral blood mononuclear cells, obtained after pregnancy. Here the CDR3 DNA reads TGTGCCAGTAATGTCGGGGGGCGAGGGGAGACCCAGTACTTC. The encoded protein is CASNVGGRGETQYF.